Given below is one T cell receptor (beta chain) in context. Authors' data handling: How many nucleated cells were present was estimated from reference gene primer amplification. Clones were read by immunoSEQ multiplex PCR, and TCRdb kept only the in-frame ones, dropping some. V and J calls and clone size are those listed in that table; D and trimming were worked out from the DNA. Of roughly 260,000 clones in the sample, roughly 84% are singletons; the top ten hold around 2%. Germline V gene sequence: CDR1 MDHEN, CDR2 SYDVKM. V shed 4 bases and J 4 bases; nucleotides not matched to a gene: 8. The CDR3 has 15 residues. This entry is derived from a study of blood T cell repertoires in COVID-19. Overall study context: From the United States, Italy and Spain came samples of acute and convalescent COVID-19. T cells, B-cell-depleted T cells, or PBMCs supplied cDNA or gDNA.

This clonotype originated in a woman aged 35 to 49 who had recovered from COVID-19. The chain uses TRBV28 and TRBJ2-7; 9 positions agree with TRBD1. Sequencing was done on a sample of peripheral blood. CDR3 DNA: TGTGCCAGCAGTTCTCCGGACAGGGGTAAATACGAGCAGTACTTC. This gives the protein CASSSPDRGKYEQYF.